This TCR beta chain was obtained from a study of shared clonotypes between healthy human individuals. Once extracted for a subset, genomic DNA was divided evenly among several immunoSEQ plates. Libraries were prepared by immunoSEQ multiplex PCR; TCRdb keeps only in-frame clonotypes and omits some of them. The repertoire has about 2.3 million clones, 93% of them found once; the top ten carry 0.35% to 0.45%. Comment on this clone: Other DNA sequences within the sample encode an identical CDR3.

The germline CDR1 and CDR2 sequences are SGHRS and YFSETQ. J was trimmed by 5 bases and V by 0 bases; bases with no gene match: 3. The length of the CDR3 is 15 residues. The chain couples TRBV5-1 to TRBJ2-3, with TRBD2 identical over 10 bases. The sequencing sample was made of naive CD4+ T cells from PBMCs. The sample's subset: CD45RA+ positively selected. This receptor was taken from a man aged 18 to 30 in good health. Some clones in this sample may be carry-over from other donors' samples. The CDR3 DNA reads TGCGCCAGCAGCTTGGCTGTAGCGGGAGGAGATACGCAGTATTTT. Its protein is CASSLAVAGGDTQYF.